This is a list of T cell receptor beta chains from one sample in a study of control samples from healthy donors and cancer patients. Clones were read by immunoSEQ multiplex PCR, and TCRdb kept only the in-frame ones, dropping some. Of about 220,000 clones listed, around 94% are singletons. The sequenced sample consisted of blood. The receptors here all came from a man over 45 in good health. Both conserved end residues are part of each CDR3. A D gene is named only where the DNA matches it firmly. Part of the rows lack a size; the others show once, few, many or a class for expanded clones.

V gene,CDR3 length,clone size,J gene,D gene,CDR3 protein,CDR3 DNA
TRBV4-3,13,NA,TRBJ1-5,NA,CASSPMVGQPQHF,TGCGCCAGCAGCCCAATGGTTGGCCAGCCCCAGCATTTT
TRBV3-1/TRBV3-2,13,NA,TRBJ1-5,NA,CASSQDGAQPQHF,TGTGCCAGCAGCCAAGACGGCGCTCAGCCCCAGCATTTT
TRBV25-1,12,NA,TRBJ1-2,NA,CASSPGTGRYTF,TGTGCCAGCAGTCCCGGGACCGGGCGGTACACCTTC
TRBV7-2,14,NA,TRBJ1-3,NA,CASSFGVSGNTIYF,TGTGCCAGCAGCTTCGGGGTCTCTGGAAACACCATATATTTT
TRBV7-9,13,few,TRBJ2-5,NA,CASSLIGEETQYF,TGTGCCAGCAGCTTAATTGGCGAAGAGACCCAGTACTTC
TRBV19,16,NA,TRBJ2-2,TRBD2,CASYYGAGGRTGELFF,TGTGCCAGTTATTATGGTGCGGGGGGGCGCACCGGGGAGCTGTTTTTT
TRBV3-1/TRBV3-2,14,NA,TRBJ1-2,TRBD1,CASSPGQGNYGYTF,TGTGCCAGCAGCCCGGGACAGGGGAACTATGGCTACACCTTC
TRBV7-9,13,NA,TRBJ1-1,NA,CASSQGARNEAFF,TGTGCCAGCAGCCAAGGGGCAAGAAACGAAGCTTTCTTT
TRBV28,15,NA,TRBJ1-4,NA,CASSSRQSLGQKLFF,TGTGCCAGCAGTTCCCGACAGAGTCTCGGGCAAAAACTGTTTTTT
TRBV18,14,NA,TRBJ1-2,NA,CASSLASKNYGYTF,TGTGCCAGCTCACTGGCATCCAAGAACTATGGCTACACCTTC
TRBV28,15,NA,TRBJ2-3,TRBD2,CANDDGREGADTQYF,TGTGCCAATGACGACGGCCGGGAGGGCGCAGATACGCAGTATTTT
TRBV5-1,12,once,TRBJ1-4,NA,CASSPEDGHLFF,TGCGCCAGCAGCCCGGAGGACGGTCATCTTTTTTTT
TRBV7-4,10,NA,TRBJ1-2,NA,CASSFPEDTF,TGTGCCAGCAGCTTTCCCGAAGACACCTTC
TRBV9,18,NA,TRBJ1-1,NA,CASSPHLEINLSNTEAFF,TGTGCCAGCAGCCCCCACTTGGAGATTAATCTTTCGAACACTGAAGCTTTCTTT
TRBV4-1,17,NA,TRBJ1-1,TRBD1,CASSQFYTDRMNTEAFF,TGCGCCAGCAGCCAATTTTACACGGACAGGATGAACACTGAAGCTTTCTTT
TRBV27,14,NA,TRBJ2-5,NA,CASSPSPGGETQYF,TGTGCCAGCAGTCCATCCCCCGGGGGAGAGACCCAGTACTTC
TRBV5-1,15,NA,TRBJ2-1,NA,CASSLVADGSNEQFF,TGCGCCAGCAGCTTGGTGGCTGATGGCAGCAATGAGCAGTTCTTC
TRBV9,12,NA,TRBJ1-2,NA,CASGGYNYGYTF,TGTGCCAGCGGAGGATATAACTATGGCTACACCTTC
TRBV3-1/TRBV3-2,15,NA,TRBJ1-3,NA,CASSHRAGTGNTIYF,TGTGCCAGCAGCCACAGAGCTGGAACTGGAAACACCATATATTTT
TRBV5-6,14,NA,TRBJ1-6,NA,CASSLFSYNSPLHF,TGTGCCAGCAGCTTATTCTCCTATAATTCACCCCTCCACTTT
TRBV7-2,16,NA,TRBJ1-2,NA,CASSLLGGRTTNGYTF,TGTGCCAGCAGCCTCCTGGGGGGGCGCACTACTAATGGCTACACCTTC
TRBV4-1,15,NA,TRBJ2-7,NA,CASSQDGGTYYEQYF,TGCGCCAGCAGCCAAGATGGCGGAACCTACTACGAGCAGTACTTC
TRBV3-1/TRBV3-2,14,once,TRBJ1-2,NA,CASSPSQGNYGYTF,TGTGCCAGCAGCCCGAGTCAGGGAAACTATGGCTACACCTTC
TRBV6-6,16,NA,TRBJ2-1,TRBD1,CASSKTGTGGNNEQFF,TGTGCCAGCAGTAAAACCGGGACAGGGGGCAACAATGAGCAGTTCTTC
TRBV29-1,12,NA,TRBJ1-4,NA,CSVLTDSEKLFF,TGCAGCGTCTTGACAGACTCTGAAAAACTGTTTTTT
TRBV5-1,14,NA,TRBJ1-4,NA,CASRDQATNEKLFF,TGCGCCAGCAGGGACCAAGCAACTAATGAAAAACTGTTTTTT
TRBV28,15,NA,TRBJ1-5,TRBD1,CATRQGGPSNQPQHF,TGTGCCACTCGTCAGGGGGGCCCTAGCAATCAGCCCCAGCATTTT
TRBV5-4,16,NA,TRBJ2-3,TRBD1,CASSLGTGGGTDTQYF,TGTGCCAGCAGCTTGGGAACAGGGGGCGGAACAGATACGCAGTATTTT
TRBV6-5,13,NA,TRBJ2-1,NA,CASNPSSYNEQFF,TGTGCCAGCAATCCGAGCTCCTACAATGAGCAGTTCTTC
TRBV7-9,15,NA,TRBJ2-3,NA,CASSPTLFVTDTQYF,TGTGCCAGCAGCCCGACGTTGTTCGTCACAGATACGCAGTATTTT
TRBV28,12,once,TRBJ1-5,TRBD1,CASSFNRGSRHF,TGTGCCAGCAGTTTCAACAGGGGTTCGCGGCATTTT
TRBV10-3,14,NA,TRBJ2-3,TRBD2,CAISVAGGEDTQYF,TGTGCCATCAGTGTGGCGGGGGGTGAAGATACGCAGTATTTT
TRBV6-6,14,NA,TRBJ2-7,TRBD2,CASSPGTSVYEQYF,TGTGCCAGCAGCCCCGGGACTAGTGTCTACGAGCAGTACTTC
TRBV20-1,14,NA,TRBJ2-3,NA,CSASSGSRTDTQYF,TGCAGTGCTAGTTCCGGGTCTCGCACAGATACGCAGTATTTT
TRBV5-4,18,NA,TRBJ2-5,TRBD2,CASSLEGLAGGSWETQYF,TGTGCCAGCAGCTTGGAGGGACTAGCGGGGGGGAGTTGGGAGACCCAGTACTTC
TRBV7-9,14,once,TRBJ1-5,NA,CASSSLGSNQPQHF,TGTGCCAGCAGCTCTCTAGGGAGCAATCAGCCCCAGCATTTT
TRBV18,18,NA,TRBJ2-3,TRBD2,CASSPRELTSGVTDTQYF,TGTGCCAGCTCACCAAGGGAGTTAACTAGCGGAGTCACAGATACGCAGTATTTT
TRBV28,16,NA,TRBJ2-3,NA,CASSPLVCSYTDTQYF,TGTGCCAGCAGTCCTCTAGTTTGCTCCTACACAGATACGCAGTATTTT
TRBV5-5,15,NA,TRBJ2-2,NA,CASSLVGAGTGELFF,TGTGCCAGCAGCTTAGTGGGGGCGGGCACCGGGGAGCTGTTTTTT
TRBV11-3,14,NA,TRBJ2-1,TRBD1,CASSRQGSYNEQFF,TGTGCCAGCAGCCGACAGGGATCCTACAATGAGCAGTTCTTC
TRBV7-2,14,NA,TRBJ2-7,NA,CASSTRLAPYEQYF,TGTGCCAGCAGCACGCGACTGGCCCCCTACGAGCAGTACTTC
TRBV6-2/TRBV6-3,12,NA,TRBJ1-5,NA,CASSPRGQPQHF,TGTGCCAGCAGTCCCCGGGGTCAGCCCCAGCATTTT
TRBV7-9,11,NA,TRBJ1-2,NA,CASSSLGGYTF,TGTGCCAGCAGCTCGTTGGGCGGCTACACCTTC
TRBV18,13,NA,TRBJ2-7,NA,CASSLQGSYEQYF,TGTGCCAGCTCACTCCAGGGATCGTACGAGCAGTACTTC
TRBV19,15,NA,TRBJ2-1,NA,CASSQGGFSYNEQFF,TGTGCCAGTAGTCAGGGGGGGTTCTCCTACAATGAGCAGTTCTTC
TRBV6-2/TRBV6-3,12,NA,TRBJ2-1,NA,CASSYRRNEQFF,TGTGCCAGCAGTTACAGGAGGAATGAGCAGTTCTTC
TRBV9,12,NA,TRBJ1-6,NA,CASSERSKPLHF,TGTGCCAGCAGCGAGAGGTCCAAGCCTCTCCACTTT
TRBV3-1/TRBV3-2,17,once,TRBJ2-7,TRBD1,CASSLLTPGTGYYEQYF,TGTGCCAGCAGCCTACTTACCCCCGGGACAGGCTATTACGAGCAGTACTTC